This T cell receptor (beta chain) appears in the sequencing data of a study of T cells in Graves' hyperthyroidism and ophthalmopathy. Study results and limitations: Blood also held most thyroid clonotypes expanded beyond 0.001.

The investigators amplified TCR beta CDR3 regions from RNA transcripts. The HTBI primer set drove a first-round RT-PCR of the TCR CDR3. TCRdb redid the calling of the multiplex PCR reads with MiXCR, one entry per CDR3 protein. The sample holds about 500,000 distinct CDR3 sequences, around an eighth seen once. Calling Graves' hyperthyroidism stable meant ophthalmopathy did not progress within 18 months. The PBMCs were taken from about 10 ml of fresh peripheral blood. In its sample, this clonotype was seen many times. Its antigen is still unknown. The sequenced sample was blood. The clonotype originates from a woman between 18 and 29 years old with Graves' hyperthyroidism.

The chain's CDR3 is CASSPGQGRGETQYF. The CDR3, as DNA: TGTGCCAGCAGCCCTGGACAGGGGAGGGGGGAGACCCAGTACTTC. This chain connects TRBV12-3 or TRBV12-4 to TRBJ2-5, with 9 nucleotides matching TRBD1. V was pared by 6 bases and J by 5 bases, with 10 bases of the junction left unmatched. CDR3 length equals 15 residues.